The source of this TCR beta chain is a study of blood T cell repertoires in COVID-19. Methods used by the authors: The authors estimated nucleated cell counts from reference gene primer amplification. Repertoires were generated with immunoSEQ multiplex PCR, while TCRdb's copy carries only in-frame clones and drops some. D and trimming were read from the DNA, whereas the V and J calls and clone size are those reported in that table. Counted here are 250,000 to 350,000 clones, roughly 86% occurring once; the ten biggest clones make up around 8.9%. Participants were placed into cohorts based on the clinical history they reported. V lost 6 bases, J lost 2 bases, and 4 bases stayed unmatched. The germline CDR1 and CDR2 sequences are SNHLY and FYNNEI. The CDR3 spans 15 residues.

The sample consisted of PBMCs or T cells enriched from blood (not recorded which). V is TRBV2 and J is TRBJ2-1; 10 nucleotides agree with TRBD1. This receptor was identified in a woman under 30 who had recovered from COVID-19. CDR3: CASSVTGGPYNEQFF. The CDR3 region has the DNA TGTGCCAGCAGCGTGACAGGGGGCCCCTACAATGAGCAGTTCTTC.